This paragraph reports one T cell receptor (beta chain). The antigen remains undetermined. Method: immunoSEQ multiplex PCR; TCRdb's copy keeps in-frame clones and lacks some. The sample lists some 580,000 clones, approximately 97% occurring once. This entry comes from a study of shared clonotypes between healthy human individuals. V gave up 4 bases and J gave up 1 base, with 14 bases separating them. Germline V gene lookup returns CDR1 SGHDN and CDR2 FVKESK. There are 15 residues in the CDR3. Study observations and caveats: Clonotype sharing across donors was expected to vary with sequencing depth. A handful of donors had about 5.1% of their naive CD4 clonotypes in common. Against clonotypes common to all four donors, non-shared ones had lower generation probabilities.

The chain employs TRBV14 and TRBJ2-7; possibly TRBD1 for D (6 bases). Sequenced sample: naive CD4+ T cells sorted from blood. Subset denoted: CD45RA+ positively selected. The sequence came from a woman aged 25 to 39 in good health. The CDR3 sequence is CASSPTQGVSYEQYF. The CDR3 region has the DNA TGTGCCAGCAGCCCTACACAGGGAGTATCCTACGAGCAGTACTTC.